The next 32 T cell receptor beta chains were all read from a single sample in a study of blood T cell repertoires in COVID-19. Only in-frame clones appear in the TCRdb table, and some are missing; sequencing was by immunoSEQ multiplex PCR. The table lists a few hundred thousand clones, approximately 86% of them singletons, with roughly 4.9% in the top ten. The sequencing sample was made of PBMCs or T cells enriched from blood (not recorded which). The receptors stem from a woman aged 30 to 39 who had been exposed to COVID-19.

CDR3: CASSGGETQYF. The CDR3 DNA reads TGCGCCAGCAGTGGCGGAGAGACCCAGTACTTC. The V call is TRBV10-2, the J call TRBJ2-5; D gene uncertain. CDR3 length: 11 amino acids. CDR1 and CDR2 (germline): WSHSY, SAAADI. Between the trimmed V and J ends, which lost 4 bases and 4 bases, there was a span of 4 bases.

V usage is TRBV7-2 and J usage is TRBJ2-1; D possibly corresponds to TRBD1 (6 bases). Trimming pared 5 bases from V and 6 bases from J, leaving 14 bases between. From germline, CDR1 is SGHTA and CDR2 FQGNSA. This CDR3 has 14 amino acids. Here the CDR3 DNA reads TGTGCCAGCAGCCTCCTGACAGGTCCCAATGAGCAGTTCTTC. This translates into CASSLLTGPNEQFF. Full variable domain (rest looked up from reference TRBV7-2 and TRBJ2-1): GAGVSQSPSNKVTEKGKDVELRCDPISGHTALYWYRQSLGQGLEFLIYFQGNSAPDKSGLPSDRFSAERTGGSVSTLTIQRTQQEDSAVYLCASSLLTGPNEQFFGPGTRLTVL.

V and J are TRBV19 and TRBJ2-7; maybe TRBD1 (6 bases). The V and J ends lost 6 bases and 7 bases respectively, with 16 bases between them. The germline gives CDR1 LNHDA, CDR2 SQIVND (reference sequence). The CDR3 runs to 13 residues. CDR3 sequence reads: CASSPRAQGEQYF. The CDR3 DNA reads TGTGCCAGTAGCCCGCGGGCTCAGGGGGAGCAGTACTTC. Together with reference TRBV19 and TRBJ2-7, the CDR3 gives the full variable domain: DGGITQSPKYLFRKEGQNVTLSCEQNLNHDAMYWYRQDPGQGLRLIYYSQIVNDFQKGDIAEGYSVSREKKESFPLTVTSAQKNPTAFYLCASSPRAQGEQYFGPGTRLTVT.

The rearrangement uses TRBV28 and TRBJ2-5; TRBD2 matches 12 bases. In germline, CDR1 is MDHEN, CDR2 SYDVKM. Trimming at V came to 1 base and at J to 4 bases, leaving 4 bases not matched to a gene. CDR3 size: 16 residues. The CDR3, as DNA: TGTGCCAGCAGTTTATCACTAGCGGGGGGATCAGAGACCCAGTACTTC. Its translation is CASSLSLAGGSETQYF.

The CDR3 is CASSQAGTSGASEGNEQFF. Here the CDR3 DNA reads TGTGCCAGCAGCCAAGCAGGGACTAGCGGGGCCTCGGAGGGCAATGAGCAGTTCTTC. The chain recombines TRBV4-2 with TRBJ2-1; TRBD2 aligns across 13 bases. After removal of 1 base from V and 6 bases from J, the junction contained 12 bases not matched to a gene. Germline V CDR1 and CDR2: LGHNA, YNFKEQ. The CDR3 runs to 19 residues.

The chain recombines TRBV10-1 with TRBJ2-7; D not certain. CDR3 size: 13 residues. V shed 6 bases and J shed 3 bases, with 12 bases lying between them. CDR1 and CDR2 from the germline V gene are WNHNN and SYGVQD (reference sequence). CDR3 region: CASSSGQHYEQYF. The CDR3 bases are TGCGCCAGCAGCTCTGGGCAGCACTACGAGCAGTACTTC.

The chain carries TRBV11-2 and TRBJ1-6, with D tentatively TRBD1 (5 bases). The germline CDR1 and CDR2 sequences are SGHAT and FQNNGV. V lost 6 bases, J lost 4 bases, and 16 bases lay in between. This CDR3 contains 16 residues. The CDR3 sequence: CASSPRGVGYNSPLHF. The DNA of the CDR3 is TGTGCCAGCAGTCCCCGGGGGGTTGGGTATAATTCACCCCTCCACTTT.

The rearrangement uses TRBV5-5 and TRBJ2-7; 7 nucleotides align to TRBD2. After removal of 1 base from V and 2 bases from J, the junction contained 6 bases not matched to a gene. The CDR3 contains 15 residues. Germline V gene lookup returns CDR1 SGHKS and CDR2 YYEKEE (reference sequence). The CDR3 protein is CASSLLAGDTYEQYF. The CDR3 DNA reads TGTGCCAGCAGCTTGTTGGCGGGAGATACCTACGAGCAGTACTTC.

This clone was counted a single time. The CDR3 reads CASSPRGRPDTEAFF. DNA of the CDR3: TGTGCCAGCAGTCCCAGGGGGCGCCCGGACACTGAAGCTTTCTTT. The chain couples TRBV27 to TRBJ1-1, with 8 bases matching TRBD1. Germline loops: CDR1 MNHEY, CDR2 SMNVEV (reference sequence). The V and J ends lost 5 bases and 3 bases, in that order; junction bases with no gene match: 8. The CDR3 loop spans 15 amino acids.

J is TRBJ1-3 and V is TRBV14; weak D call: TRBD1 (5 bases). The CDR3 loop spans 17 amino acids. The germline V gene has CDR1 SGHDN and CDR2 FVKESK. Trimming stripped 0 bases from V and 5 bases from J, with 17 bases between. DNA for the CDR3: TGTGCCAGCAGCCAAGAGAGGCCAGGGATTATTAGAAACACCATATATTTT. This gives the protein CASSQERPGIIRNTIYF.

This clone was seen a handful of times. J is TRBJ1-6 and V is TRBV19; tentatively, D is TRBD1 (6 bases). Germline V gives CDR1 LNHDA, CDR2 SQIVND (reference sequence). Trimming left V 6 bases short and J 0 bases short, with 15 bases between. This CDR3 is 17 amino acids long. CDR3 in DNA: TGTGCCAGTAGGGCAGGACAGCTCAACTCCTATAATTCACCCCTCCACTTT. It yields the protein CASRAGQLNSYNSPLHF.

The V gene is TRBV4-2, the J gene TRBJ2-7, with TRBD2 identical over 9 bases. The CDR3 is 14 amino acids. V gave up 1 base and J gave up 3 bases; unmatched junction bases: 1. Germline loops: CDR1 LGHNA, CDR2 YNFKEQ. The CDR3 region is CASSQASGDYEQYF. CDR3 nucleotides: TGTGCCAGCAGCCAAGCTAGCGGGGACTACGAGCAGTACTTC.

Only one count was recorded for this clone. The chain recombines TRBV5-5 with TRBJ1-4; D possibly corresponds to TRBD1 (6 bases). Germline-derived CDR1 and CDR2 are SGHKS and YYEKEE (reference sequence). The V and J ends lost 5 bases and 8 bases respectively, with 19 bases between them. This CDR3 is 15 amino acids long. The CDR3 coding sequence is TGTGCCAGCAGGGGGGGGCCAGGGTCCATAGAAAAACTGTTTTTT. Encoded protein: CASRGGPGSIEKLFF. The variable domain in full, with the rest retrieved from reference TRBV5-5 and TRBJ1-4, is DAGVTQSPTHLIKTRGQQVTLRCSPISGHKSVSWYQQVLGQGPQFIFQYYEKEERGRGNFPDRFSARQFPNYSSELNVNALLLGDSALYLCASRGGPGSIEKLFFGSGTQLSVL.

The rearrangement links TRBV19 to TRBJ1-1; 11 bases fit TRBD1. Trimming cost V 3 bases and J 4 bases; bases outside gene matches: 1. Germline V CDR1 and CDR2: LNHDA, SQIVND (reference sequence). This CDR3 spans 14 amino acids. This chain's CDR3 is CASSIGTGGTEAFF. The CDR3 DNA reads TGTGCCAGTAGTATCGGGACAGGGGGCACTGAAGCTTTCTTT.

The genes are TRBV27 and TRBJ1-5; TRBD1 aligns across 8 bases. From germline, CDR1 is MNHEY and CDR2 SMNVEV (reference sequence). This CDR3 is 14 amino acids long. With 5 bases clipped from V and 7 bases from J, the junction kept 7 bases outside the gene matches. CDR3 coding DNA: TGTGCCAGCAGTCAACAGGGGGAGTACCAGCCCCAGCATTTT. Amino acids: CASSQQGEYQPQHF.

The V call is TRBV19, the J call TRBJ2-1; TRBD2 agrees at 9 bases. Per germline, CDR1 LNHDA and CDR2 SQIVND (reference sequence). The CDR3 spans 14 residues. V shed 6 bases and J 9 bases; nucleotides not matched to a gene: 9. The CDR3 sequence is CASRARGGRSEQFF. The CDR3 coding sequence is TGTGCCAGTAGGGCGCGGGGGGGCCGCAGTGAGCAGTTCTTC.

This CDR3 reads CASSLADGQGTNEQFF. The CDR3 bases are TGCGCCAGCAGCTTGGCCGACGGACAGGGAACCAATGAGCAGTTCTTC. V usage is TRBV5-1 and J usage is TRBJ2-1, with 8 bases fitting TRBD1. V was pared by 0 bases and J by 6 bases, with 8 bases of the junction left unmatched. From germline, CDR1 is SGHRS and CDR2 YFSETQ. The CDR3 length is 16 residues. The full variable domain, rest sourced from reference TRBV5-1 and TRBJ2-1, is KAGVTQTPRYLIKTRGQQVTLSCSPISGHRSVSWYQQTPGQGLQFLFEYFSETQRNKGNFPGRFSGRQFSNSRSEMNVSTLELGDSALYLCASSLADGQGTNEQFFGPGTRLTVL.

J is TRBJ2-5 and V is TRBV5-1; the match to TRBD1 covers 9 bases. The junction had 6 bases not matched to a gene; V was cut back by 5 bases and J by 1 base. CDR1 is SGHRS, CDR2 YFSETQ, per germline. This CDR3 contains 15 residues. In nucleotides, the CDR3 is TGCGCCAGCAGGCAAGACAGGGGGGTCCAAGAGACCCAGTACTTC. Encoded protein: CASRQDRGVQETQYF.

In DNA form, the CDR3 reads TGTGCCAGCAGCGTAGGACCTGGGACAGGCGGTCATGAAAAACTGTTTTTT. Its protein product is CASSVGPGTGGHEKLFF. The chain joins TRBV9 to TRBJ1-4, with TRBD1 matching over 8 bases. The V segment lost 0 bases and the J segment 6 bases; nucleotides outside the gene matches: 10. CDR1 is SGDLS and CDR2 is YYNGEE in the germline V gene. The CDR3 loop spans 17 amino acids. The complete variable domain, with remaining parts taken from reference TRBV9 and TRBJ1-4, reads DSGVTQTPKHLITATGQRVTLRCSPRSGDLSVYWYQQSLDQGLQFLIQYYNGEERAKGNILERFSAQQFPDLHSELNLSSLELGDSALYFCASSVGPGTGGHEKLFFGSGTQLSVL.

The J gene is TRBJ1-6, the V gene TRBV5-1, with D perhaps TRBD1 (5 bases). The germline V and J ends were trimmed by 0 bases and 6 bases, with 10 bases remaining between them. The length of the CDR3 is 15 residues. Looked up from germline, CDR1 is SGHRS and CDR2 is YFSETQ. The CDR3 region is CASSLASQGNSPLHF. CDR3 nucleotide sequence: TGCGCCAGCAGCTTGGCCTCCCAGGGTAATTCACCCCTCCACTTT.

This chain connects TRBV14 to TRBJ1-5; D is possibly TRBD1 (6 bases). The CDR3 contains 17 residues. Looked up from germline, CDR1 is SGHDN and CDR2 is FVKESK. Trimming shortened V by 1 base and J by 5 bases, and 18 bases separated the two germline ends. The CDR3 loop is CASSQALNRDTHQPQHF. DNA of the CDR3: TGTGCCAGCAGCCAAGCCCTGAACCGGGACACTCATCAGCCCCAGCATTTT.

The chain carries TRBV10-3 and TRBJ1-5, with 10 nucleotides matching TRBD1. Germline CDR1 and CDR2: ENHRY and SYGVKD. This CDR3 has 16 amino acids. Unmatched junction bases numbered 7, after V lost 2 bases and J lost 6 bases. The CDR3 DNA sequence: TGTGCCATCAGTGAGGTTTGGACAGGGGGGAGTCAGCCCCAGCATTTT. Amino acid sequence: CAISEVWTGGSQPQHF.

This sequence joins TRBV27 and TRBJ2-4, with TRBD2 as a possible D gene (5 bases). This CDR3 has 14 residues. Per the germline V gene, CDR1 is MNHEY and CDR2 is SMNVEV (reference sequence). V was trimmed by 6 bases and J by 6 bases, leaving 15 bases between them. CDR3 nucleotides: TGTGCCAGCAGCCCTATCTTACGGGGAAACATTCAGTACTTC. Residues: CASSPILRGNIQYF.

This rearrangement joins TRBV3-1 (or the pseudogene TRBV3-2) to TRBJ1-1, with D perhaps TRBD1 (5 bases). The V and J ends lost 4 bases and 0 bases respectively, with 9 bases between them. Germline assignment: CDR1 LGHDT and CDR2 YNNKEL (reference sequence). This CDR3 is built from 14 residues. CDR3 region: CASSPSTVNTEAFF. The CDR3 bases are TGTGCCAGCAGCCCATCGACAGTGAACACTGAAGCTTTCTTT.

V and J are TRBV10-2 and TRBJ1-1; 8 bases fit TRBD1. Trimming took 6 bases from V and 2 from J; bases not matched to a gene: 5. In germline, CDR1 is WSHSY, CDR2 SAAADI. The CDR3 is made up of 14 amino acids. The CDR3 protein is CASRTTGVNTEAFF. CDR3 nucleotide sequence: TGCGCCAGCAGAACGACAGGGGTCAACACTGAAGCTTTCTTT.

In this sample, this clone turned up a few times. CDR3 loop: CASSASGAYNEQFF. DNA of the CDR3: TGTGCCAGCAGCGCTAGCGGGGCCTACAATGAGCAGTTCTTC. The rearrangement uses TRBV9 and TRBJ2-1, with TRBD2 identical over 9 bases. Losses at the gene ends were 3 bases for V and 2 bases for J; bases not matched to a gene: 0. From germline, CDR1 is SGDLS and CDR2 YYNGEE. The CDR3 is made up of 14 amino acids.

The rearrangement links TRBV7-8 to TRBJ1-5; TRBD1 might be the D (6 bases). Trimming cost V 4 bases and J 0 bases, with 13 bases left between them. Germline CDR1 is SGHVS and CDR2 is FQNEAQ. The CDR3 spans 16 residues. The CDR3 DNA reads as TGTGCCAGCAGCTCCCGACAGGAGATTAGCAATCAGCCCCAGCATTTT. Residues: CASSSRQEISNQPQHF.

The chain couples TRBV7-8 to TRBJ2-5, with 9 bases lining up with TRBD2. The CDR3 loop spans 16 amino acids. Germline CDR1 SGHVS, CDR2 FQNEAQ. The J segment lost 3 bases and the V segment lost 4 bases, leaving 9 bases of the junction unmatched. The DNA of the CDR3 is TGTGCCAGCAGCTCAACGGAGCGGGGGGCCGAAGAGACCCAGTACTTC. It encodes CASSSTERGAEETQYF.

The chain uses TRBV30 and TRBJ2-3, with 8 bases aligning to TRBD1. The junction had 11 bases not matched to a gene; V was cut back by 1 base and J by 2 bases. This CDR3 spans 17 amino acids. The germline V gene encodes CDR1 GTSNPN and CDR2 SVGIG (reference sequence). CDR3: CAWSAYYGQGPTDTQYF. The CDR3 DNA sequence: TGTGCCTGGAGTGCCTATTATGGACAGGGCCCCACAGATACGCAGTATTTT.

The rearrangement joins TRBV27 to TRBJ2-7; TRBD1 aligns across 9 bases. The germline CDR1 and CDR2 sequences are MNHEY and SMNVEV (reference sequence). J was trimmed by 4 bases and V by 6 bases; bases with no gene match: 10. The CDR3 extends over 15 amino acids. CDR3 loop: CASRTPGTGSYEQYF. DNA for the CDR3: TGTGCCAGCAGGACACCCGGGACAGGGAGTTACGAGCAGTACTTC.

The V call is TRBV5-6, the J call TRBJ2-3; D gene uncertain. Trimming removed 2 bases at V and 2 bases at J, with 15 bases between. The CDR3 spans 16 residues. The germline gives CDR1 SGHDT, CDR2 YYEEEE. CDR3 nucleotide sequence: TGTGCCAGCAGCTTAACCGGGTCGACGGCCACAGATACGCAGTATTTT. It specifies CASSLTGSTATDTQYF.

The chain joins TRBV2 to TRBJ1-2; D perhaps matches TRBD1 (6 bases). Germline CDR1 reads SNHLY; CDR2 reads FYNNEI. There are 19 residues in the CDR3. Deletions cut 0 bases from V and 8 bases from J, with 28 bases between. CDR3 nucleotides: TGTGCCAGCAGTGAAGCGGATAGGAGCACAGGGAACACTCTGTCAGGCTACACCTTC. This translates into CASSEADRSTGNTLSGYTF.